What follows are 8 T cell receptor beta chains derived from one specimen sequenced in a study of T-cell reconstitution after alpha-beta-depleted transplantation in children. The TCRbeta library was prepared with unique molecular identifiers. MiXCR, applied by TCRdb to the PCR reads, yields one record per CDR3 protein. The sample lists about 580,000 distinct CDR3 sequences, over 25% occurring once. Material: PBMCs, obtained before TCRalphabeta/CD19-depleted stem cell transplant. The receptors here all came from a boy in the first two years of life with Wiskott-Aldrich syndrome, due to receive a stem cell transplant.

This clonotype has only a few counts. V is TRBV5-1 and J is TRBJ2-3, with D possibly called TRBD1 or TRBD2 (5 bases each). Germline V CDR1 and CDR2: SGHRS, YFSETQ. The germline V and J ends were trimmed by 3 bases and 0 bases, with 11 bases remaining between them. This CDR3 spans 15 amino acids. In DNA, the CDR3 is TGCGCCAGCAGCTCCGGGGCGCCTAGCACAGATACGCAGTATTTT. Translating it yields CASSSGAPSTDTQYF.

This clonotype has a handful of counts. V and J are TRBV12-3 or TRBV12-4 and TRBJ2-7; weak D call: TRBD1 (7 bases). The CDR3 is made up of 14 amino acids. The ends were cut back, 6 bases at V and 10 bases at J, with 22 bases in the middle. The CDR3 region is CASSLFFGGDRQYF. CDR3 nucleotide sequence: TGTGCCAGCAGCCTTTTTTTCGGAGGGGACAGACAGTACTTC.

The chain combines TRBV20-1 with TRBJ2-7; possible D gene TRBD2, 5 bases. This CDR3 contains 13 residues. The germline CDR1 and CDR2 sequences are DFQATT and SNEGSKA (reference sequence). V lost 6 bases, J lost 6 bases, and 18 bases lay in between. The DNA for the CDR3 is TGCAGTGCCGTGCCGGGATTGCCGGGCGAGCAGTACTTC. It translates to CSAVPGLPGEQYF.

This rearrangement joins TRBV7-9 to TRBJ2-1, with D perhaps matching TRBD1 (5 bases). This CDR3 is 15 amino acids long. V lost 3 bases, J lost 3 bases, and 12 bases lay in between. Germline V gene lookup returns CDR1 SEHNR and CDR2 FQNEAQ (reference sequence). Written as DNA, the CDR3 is TGTGCCAGCAGCTTTCCAGGGCGGCTCTACAATGAGCAGTTCTTC. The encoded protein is CASSFPGRLYNEQFF. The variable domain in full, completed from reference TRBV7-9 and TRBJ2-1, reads DTGVSQNPRHKITKRGQNVTFRCDPISEHNRLYWYRQTLGQGPEFLTYFQNEAQLEKSRLLSDRFSAERPKGSFSTLEIQRTEQGDSAMYLCASSFPGRLYNEQFFGPGTRLTVL.

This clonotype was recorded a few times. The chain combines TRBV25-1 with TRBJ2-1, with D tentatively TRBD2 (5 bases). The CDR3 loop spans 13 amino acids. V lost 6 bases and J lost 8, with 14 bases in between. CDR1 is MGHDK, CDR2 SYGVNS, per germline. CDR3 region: CASRAPGMHEQFF. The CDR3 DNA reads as TGTGCCAGCAGGGCCCCGGGGATGCATGAGCAGTTCTTC.

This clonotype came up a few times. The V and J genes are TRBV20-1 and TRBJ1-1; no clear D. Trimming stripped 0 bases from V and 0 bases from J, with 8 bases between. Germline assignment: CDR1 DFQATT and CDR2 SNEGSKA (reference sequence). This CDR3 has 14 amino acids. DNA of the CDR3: TGCAGTGCTAGAGAGGGCAGCATGAACACTGAAGCTTTCTTT. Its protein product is CSAREGSMNTEAFF.

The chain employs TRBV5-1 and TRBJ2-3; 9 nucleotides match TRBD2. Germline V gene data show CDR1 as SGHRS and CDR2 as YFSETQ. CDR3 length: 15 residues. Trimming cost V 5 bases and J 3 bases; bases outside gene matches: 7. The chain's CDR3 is CASRTSGILTDTQYF. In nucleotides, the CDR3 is TGCGCCAGCAGGACTAGCGGAATCTTGACAGATACGCAGTATTTT.

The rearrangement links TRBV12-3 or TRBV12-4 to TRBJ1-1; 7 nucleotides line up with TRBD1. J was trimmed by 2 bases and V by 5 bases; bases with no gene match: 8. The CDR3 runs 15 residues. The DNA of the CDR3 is TGTGCCAGCAGTCCCCCGGGACAGCTCAACACTGAAGCTTTCTTT. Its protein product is CASSPPGQLNTEAFF.